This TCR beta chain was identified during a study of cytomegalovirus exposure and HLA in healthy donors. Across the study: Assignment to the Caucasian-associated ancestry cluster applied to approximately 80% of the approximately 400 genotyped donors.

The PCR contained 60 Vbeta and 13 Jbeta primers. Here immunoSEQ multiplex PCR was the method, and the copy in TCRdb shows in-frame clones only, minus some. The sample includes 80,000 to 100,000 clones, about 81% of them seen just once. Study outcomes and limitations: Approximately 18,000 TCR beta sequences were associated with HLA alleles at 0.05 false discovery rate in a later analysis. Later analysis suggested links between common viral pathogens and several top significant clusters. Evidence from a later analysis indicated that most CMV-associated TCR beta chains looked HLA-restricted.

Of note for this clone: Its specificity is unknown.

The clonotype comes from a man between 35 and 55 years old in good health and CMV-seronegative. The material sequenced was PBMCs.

The CDR3 sequence: CASSQDKASSYEQYF. In DNA, the CDR3 is TGTGCCAGCAGCCAAGACAAGGCAAGTTCCTACGAGCAGTACTTC. The V call is TRBV5-4, the J call TRBJ2-5, with D unclear. Gene TRBJ2-7 matches the end of the DNA better, so the J call may be wrong. CDR1 is SGHNT, CDR2 YYREEE, per germline (reference sequence). The length of the CDR3 is 15 residues.